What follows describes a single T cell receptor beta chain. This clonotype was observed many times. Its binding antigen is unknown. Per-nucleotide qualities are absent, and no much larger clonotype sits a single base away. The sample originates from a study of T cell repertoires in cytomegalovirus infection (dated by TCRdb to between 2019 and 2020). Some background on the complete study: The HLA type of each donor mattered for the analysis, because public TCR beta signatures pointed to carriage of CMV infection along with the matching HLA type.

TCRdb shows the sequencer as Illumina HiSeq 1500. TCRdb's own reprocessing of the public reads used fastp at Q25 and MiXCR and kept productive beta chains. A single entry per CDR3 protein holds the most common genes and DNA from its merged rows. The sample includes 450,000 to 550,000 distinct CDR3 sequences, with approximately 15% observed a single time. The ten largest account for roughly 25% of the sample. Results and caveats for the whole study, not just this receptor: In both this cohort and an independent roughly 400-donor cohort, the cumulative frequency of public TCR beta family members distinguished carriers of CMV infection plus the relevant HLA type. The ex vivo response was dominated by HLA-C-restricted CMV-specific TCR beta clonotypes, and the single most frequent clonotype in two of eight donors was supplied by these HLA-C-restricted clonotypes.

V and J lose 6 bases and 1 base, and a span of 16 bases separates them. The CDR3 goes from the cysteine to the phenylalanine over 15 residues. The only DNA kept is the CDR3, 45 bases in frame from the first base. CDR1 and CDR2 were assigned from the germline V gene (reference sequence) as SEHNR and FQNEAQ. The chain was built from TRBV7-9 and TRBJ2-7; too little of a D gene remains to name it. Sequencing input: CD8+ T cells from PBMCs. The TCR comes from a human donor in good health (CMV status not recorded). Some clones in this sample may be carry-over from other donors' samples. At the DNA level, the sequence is TGTGCCAGCAGTCGACAAGGGCCTCTGTCCTACGAGCAGTACTTC. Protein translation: CASSRQGPLSYEQYF. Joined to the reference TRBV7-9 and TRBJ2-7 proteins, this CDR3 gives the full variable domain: DTGVSQNPRHKITKRGQNVTFRCDPISEHNRLYWYRQTLGQGPEFLTYFQNEAQLEKSRLLSDRFSAERPKGSFSTLEIQRTEQGDSAMYLCASSRQGPLSYEQYFGPGTRLTVT.